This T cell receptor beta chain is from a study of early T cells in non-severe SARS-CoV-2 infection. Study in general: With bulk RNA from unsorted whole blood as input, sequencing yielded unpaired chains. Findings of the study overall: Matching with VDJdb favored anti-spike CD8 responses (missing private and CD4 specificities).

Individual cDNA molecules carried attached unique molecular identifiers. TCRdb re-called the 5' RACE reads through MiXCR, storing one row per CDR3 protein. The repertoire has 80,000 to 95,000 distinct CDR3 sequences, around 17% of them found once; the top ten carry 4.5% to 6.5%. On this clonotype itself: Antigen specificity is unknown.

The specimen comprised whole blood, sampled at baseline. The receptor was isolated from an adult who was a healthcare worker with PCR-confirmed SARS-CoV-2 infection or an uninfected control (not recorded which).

The CDR3 DNA reads TGCAGCGTTTTTAAGTCCGGGGAGCTGTTTTTT. It yields the protein CSVFKSGELFF. V gene TRBV29-1 combines with J gene TRBJ2-2; D remains unclear. Trimming stripped 5 bases from V and 6 bases from J, with 7 bases between. Looked up from germline, CDR1 is SQVTM and CDR2 is ANQGSEA. The CDR3 contains 11 residues.